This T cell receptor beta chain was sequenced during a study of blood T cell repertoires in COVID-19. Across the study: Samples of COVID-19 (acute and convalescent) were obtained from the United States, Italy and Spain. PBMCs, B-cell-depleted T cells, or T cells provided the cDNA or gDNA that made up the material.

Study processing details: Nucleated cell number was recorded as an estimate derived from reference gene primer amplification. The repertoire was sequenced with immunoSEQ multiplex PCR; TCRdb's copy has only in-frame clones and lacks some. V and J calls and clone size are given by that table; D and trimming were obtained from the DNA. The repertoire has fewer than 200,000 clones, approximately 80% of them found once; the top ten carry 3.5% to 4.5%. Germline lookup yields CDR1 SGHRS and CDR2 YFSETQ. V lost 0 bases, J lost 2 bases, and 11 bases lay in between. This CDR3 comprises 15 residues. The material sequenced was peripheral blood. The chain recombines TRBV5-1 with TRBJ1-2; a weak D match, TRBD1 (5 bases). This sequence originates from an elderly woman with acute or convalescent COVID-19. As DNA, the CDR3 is TGCGCCAGCAGCTTGGCCCGGGGGGACAACTATGGCTACACCTTC. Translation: CASSLARGDNYGYTF.